These 13 T cell receptor beta chains were sequenced from one sample in a study of blood T cell repertoires in COVID-19. The repertoire was sequenced with immunoSEQ multiplex PCR; TCRdb's copy has only in-frame clones and lacks some. This table holds 360,000 or so clones, roughly 90% found once. Specimen: peripheral blood. The receptor source for this set is a man between 18 and 35 years old with active or convalescent COVID-19.

This rearrangement joins TRBV9 to TRBJ1-3; D unclear. The germline V gene has CDR1 SGDLS and CDR2 YYNGEE. The CDR3 spans 14 residues. V lost 0 bases and J lost 0, with 4 bases in between. CDR3 in DNA: TGTGCCAGCAGCGTAGAGAGCTCTGGAAACACCATATATTTT. Translating gives CASSVESSGNTIYF.

Many counts were recorded for this clone. The chain recombines TRBV11-2 with TRBJ1-1; D is unresolved. Germline-derived CDR1 and CDR2 are SGHAT and FQNNGV. The CDR3 extends over 14 amino acids. V dropped 2 bases and J dropped 4 bases, with 11 bases sitting between them. The chain's CDR3 is CASSLLASGTEAFF. As DNA, the CDR3 is TGTGCCAGCAGCTTATTAGCCTCGGGCACTGAAGCTTTCTTT.

This rearrangement joins TRBV2 to TRBJ2-2; 10 nucleotides match TRBD2. The CDR3 totals 15 residues. Germline V CDR1 and CDR2: SNHLY, FYNNEI. Germline trimming cut 7 bases from V and 4 bases from J; bases unmatched to any gene: 6. The CDR3 DNA follows: TGTGCCAGCATTAAGCGGGGGGGAACCACCGGGGAGCTGTTTTTT. This encodes CASIKRGGTTGELFF. Filled out from reference TRBV2 and TRBJ2-2, the complete variable domain reads EPEVTQTPSHQVTQMGQEVILRCVPISNHLYFYWYRQILGQKVEFLVSFYNNEISEKSEIFDDQFSVERPDGSNFTLKIRSTKLEDSAMYFCASIKRGGTTGELFFGEGSRLTVL.

CDR3 nucleotides: TGCGCCAGCAGGGAGGGCGCGGACTATGGCTACACCTTC. Translation: CASREGADYGYTF. The genes are TRBV5-1 and TRBJ1-2; D is ambiguous. The germline V gene encodes CDR1 SGHRS and CDR2 YFSETQ. Trimming took off 5 bases at V and 3 bases at J, with 11 bases between the two ends. The CDR3 has 13 residues.

As regards this clone: This sample also contains other DNA sequences that code for the same CDR3. The J gene is TRBJ2-5, the V gene TRBV12-3 or TRBV12-4; D gene ambiguous. The germline V and J ends were trimmed by 6 bases and 5 bases, with 10 bases remaining between them. There are 12 residues in the CDR3. CDR3 sequence: CASSQVRETQYF. CDR3 DNA: TGTGCCAGCAGCCAGGTACGGGAGACCCAGTACTTC.

The count of this clone is one. The chain has TRBV7-3 and TRBJ1-5, with TRBD1 matching over 8 bases. J was trimmed by 4 bases and V by 6 bases; bases with no gene match: 5. The CDR3 runs 14 residues. Germline CDR1 SGHTA, CDR2 FQGTGA. The CDR3 bases are TGTGCCAGCAGTACGACAGGGGCGAATCAGCCCCAGCATTTT. It is translated as CASSTTGANQPQHF.

This chain joins TRBV2 and TRBJ1-2; D is unclear. This CDR3 comprises 13 residues. Germline V gene lookup returns CDR1 SNHLY and CDR2 FYNNEI. V lost 7 bases and J 7 bases, leaving 16 bases between the germline ends. DNA for the CDR3: TGTGCCAGCATCCCCCGGGAGACGGCTGGCTACACCTTC. It specifies CASIPRETAGYTF.

This sequence joins TRBV5-1 and TRBJ2-1; D might be TRBD1 (5 bases). Trimming left V 5 bases short and J 8 bases short, with 11 bases between. This CDR3 spans 12 amino acids. The germline V gene encodes CDR1 SGHRS and CDR2 YFSETQ. CDR3 sequence reads: CASSGQGHEQFF. CDR3 DNA sequence: TGCGCCAGCAGTGGGCAGGGCCATGAGCAGTTCTTC.

The V call is TRBV6-5, the J call TRBJ1-5; 10 bases match TRBD1. Trimming cost V 6 bases and J 4 bases; bases outside gene matches: 6. The CDR3 spans 15 residues. Germline CDR1 reads MNHEY; CDR2 reads SVGAGI. CDR3 DNA sequence: TGTGCCAGCAGGCCCGTGGGACAGGGGAATCAGCCCCAGCATTTT. Translation gives CASRPVGQGNQPQHF.

The rearrangement links TRBV4-1 to TRBJ2-3, with a possible D match to TRBD1 (5 bases). Between the trimmed V and J ends, which lost 5 bases and 3 bases, there was a span of 18 bases. Germline V gene data show CDR1 as MGHRA and CDR2 as YSYEKL. This CDR3 comprises 16 residues. CDR3 sequence (DNA): TGCGCCAGCAGCTCAACTCCAGGGTCTCATACAGATACGCAGTATTTT. Amino acids: CASSSTPGSHTDTQYF.

A word on this clone: The junction differs from germline at one of its ends, possibly a read error. This rearrangement joins TRBV19 to TRBJ1-3; the match to TRBD1 covers 7 bases. There are 15 residues in the CDR3. Germline V gives CDR1 LNHDA, CDR2 SQIVND (reference sequence). The CDR3 bases are TGTGCCAGTAGTATAGCAGGGCCAGGGGGAAACGCCATATATTTT. Encoded protein: CASSIAGPGGNAIYF.

This chain connects TRBV5-5 to TRBJ2-7; D gene ambiguous. Germline V CDR1 and CDR2: SGHKS, YYEKEE (reference sequence). The germline V and J ends were trimmed by 4 bases and 5 bases, with 22 bases remaining between them. CDR3 length: 16 residues. The CDR3 DNA reads as TGTGCCAGCAGCCCCGTTTACGCTCGCGGTGGCGACGAGCAGTACTTC. It codes for CASSPVYARGGDEQYF.

The chain links TRBV4-2 to TRBJ2-1; D is uncertain. This CDR3 region has 12 residues. V shed 0 bases and J shed 7 bases, with 4 bases lying between them. Germline CDR1 LGHNA, CDR2 YNFKEQ. CDR3 sequence reads: CASSQDYNEQFF. Here the CDR3 DNA reads TGTGCCAGCAGCCAAGATTATAATGAGCAGTTCTTC.